Shown below are 9 T cell receptor beta chains from a single sample sequenced in a study of T-cell memory formation after mild COVID-19. One entry per CDR3 protein, called by TCRdb with MiXCR from the 5' RACE reads. The table has approximately 180,000 distinct CDR3 sequences, roughly 17% seen once. Sequencing was done on a sample of PBMCs or a T cell subset sorted from them (not recorded which). The receptor source for this set is an adult woman who had mild COVID-19 (a few samples of this study predate the infection). Cell type and time point are not known.

In this sample, this clonotype turned up many times. V and J are TRBV20-1 and TRBJ1-2, with 7 positions matching TRBD1. V was pared by 6 bases and J by 2 bases, with 9 bases of the junction left unmatched. The length of the CDR3 is 14 residues. The germline gives CDR1 DFQATT, CDR2 SNEGSKA (reference sequence). The CDR3, as DNA: TGCAGTGCCGCAAGTCCAGGGGGAAACTATGGCTACACCTTC. Translating gives CSAASPGGNYGYTF.

The chain has TRBV20-1 and TRBJ1-5; 11 positions match TRBD1. V shed 5 bases, J shed 4 bases, and the junction held 1 base outside the gene matches. The CDR3 has 13 amino acids. Per the germline V gene, CDR1 is DFQATT and CDR2 is SNEGSKA (reference sequence). Written as DNA, the CDR3 is TGCAGTGCTGGGACAGGGGGGAATCAGCCCCAGCATTTT. Protein sequence: CSAGTGGNQPQHF.

The V and J genes are TRBV2 and TRBJ1-1, with 11 bases that match TRBD1. CDR1 is SNHLY, CDR2 FYNNEI, per germline. The CDR3 contains 17 residues. V shed 5 bases, J shed 5 bases, and the junction held 13 bases outside the gene matches. CDR3: CASSRLGTGGSRTEAFF. The DNA of the CDR3 is TGTGCCAGCAGTCGACTGGGGACAGGGGGTTCTCGGACTGAAGCTTTCTTT.

The V gene is TRBV7-9, the J gene TRBJ1-5, with D unresolved. In germline, CDR1 is SEHNR, CDR2 FQNEAQ (reference sequence). Trimming left V 6 bases short and J 3 bases short, with 15 bases between. This CDR3 is built from 15 residues. The CDR3 sequence is CASSPGGGHNQPQHF. In DNA form, the CDR3 reads TGTGCCAGCAGTCCGGGCGGAGGTCACAATCAGCCCCAGCATTTT.

This chain joins TRBV24-1 and TRBJ2-1, with D possibly matching TRBD1 (6 bases). This CDR3 is 14 amino acids long. The germline V gene has CDR1 KGHDR and CDR2 SFDVKD. Trimming removed 7 bases at V and 5 bases at J, with 14 bases between. CDR3 loop: CATSPTGENNEQFF. The CDR3 region has the DNA TGTGCCACCAGCCCGACAGGAGAAAACAATGAGCAGTTCTTC.

This clonotype was counted a few times. The V and J genes are TRBV7-6 and TRBJ2-5, with 7 bases fitting TRBD1. CDR1 is SGHVS and CDR2 is FNYEAQ in the germline V gene. After removal of 4 bases from V and 5 bases from J, the junction contained 10 bases not matched to a gene. The CDR3 spans 15 residues. CDR3 bases: TGTGCCAGCAGCTCTGGACAGGAGGCATTTGAGACCCAGTACTTC. Its translation is CASSSGQEAFETQYF.

This clonotype was detected only a few times. V gene TRBV2 combines with J gene TRBJ1-1; D remains unclear. The CDR3 is 11 residues long. Trimming cost V 7 bases and J 3 bases, with 6 bases left between them. Germline V gene lookup returns CDR1 SNHLY and CDR2 FYNNEI. CDR3 loop: CASMVYTEAFF. The CDR3 DNA follows: TGTGCCAGCATGGTGTACACTGAAGCTTTCTTT.

This sequence joins TRBV20-1 and TRBJ2-2, with D tentatively TRBD1 (5 bases). The CDR3 has 12 amino acids. V shed 2 bases and J shed 6 bases, with 7 bases lying between them. The germline V gene has CDR1 DFQATT and CDR2 SNEGSKA (reference sequence). The CDR3 region has the DNA TGCAGTGCTAGACAGGGCGCCGGGGAGCTGTTTTTT. Amino acids: CSARQGAGELFF.

The chain has TRBV5-1 and TRBJ2-5, with TRBD2 matching 13 bases. The CDR3 spans 16 residues. Germline lookup yields CDR1 SGHRS and CDR2 YFSETQ. Trimming cost V 4 bases and J 5 bases; bases outside gene matches: 8. The CDR3 spells CASSTTSGGAAETQYF. The CDR3 nucleotides are TGCGCCAGCAGCACAACTAGCGGGGGGGCCGCGGAGACCCAGTACTTC.